The rows below give T cell receptor beta chains drawn from one sample of a study of shared clonotypes between healthy human individuals. The method was immunoSEQ multiplex PCR; TCRdb's version includes in-frame clones alone and lacks a portion of them. The sample holds about 1.1 million clones, around 78% seen once. Sequencing used memory CD4+ T cells from PBMCs. Receptors were obtained from a man between 18 and 29 years old in good health. Some clones in this sample may be carry-over from other donors' samples. Both conserved end residues are part of each CDR3. A D gene is named only where the DNA matches it firmly. The size entry is marked missing in some rows and otherwise reads once, few, many or a size class.

j_call cdr3_length d_call v_call clone_size cdr3_nt cdr3_aa
TRBJ2-1 11 NA TRBV20-1 NA TGCAGTGCTAGTATGCGCGGTGAGCAGTTCTTC CSASMRGEQFF
TRBJ1-4 15 NA TRBV28 NA TGTGCCAGCAGTTCCTCAGGTTGGGGTAAGGAAAAACTGTTTTTT CASSSSGWGKEKLFF
TRBJ2-4 13 NA TRBV7-2 NA TGTGCCAGCAGCTTAGTTGTGTGGGACTCCCAGTACTTC CASSLVVWDSQYF
TRBJ2-7 14 NA TRBV28 NA TGTGCCAGCAGTTTTTTAATCTACAACTACGAGCAGTACTTC CASSFLIYNYEQYF
TRBJ2-1 18 TRBD1 TRBV5-1 NA TGCGCCAGCAGCCCAGCTGGGGACAGGTATAAGGGACGCAATGAGCAGTTCTTC CASSPAGDRYKGRNEQFF
TRBJ2-1 14 NA TRBV27 NA TGTGCCAGCCGATATACAAACCTCTACAATGAGCAGTTCTTC CASRYTNLYNEQFF
TRBJ1-3 16 NA TRBV10-2 few TGCGCCAGCAGTGAGCCACCAGCCCATACTGGAAACACCATATATTTT CASSEPPAHTGNTIYF
TRBJ2-7 13 TRBD2 TRBV6-1 NA TGTGCCAGCAGTGCCTTCGGGCCCCGGGAGGTCAACTTC CASSAFGPREVNF
TRBJ1-1 15 NA TRBV5-1 NA TGCGCCAGCAGCTTGGAAGGGAATCAGAACACTGAAGCTTTCTTT CASSLEGNQNTEAFF
TRBJ2-2 15 NA TRBV28 few TGTGCCAGCAGTCGAGCAGGGGCAGGGTCCGGGGAGCTGTTTTTT CASSRAGAGSGELFF
TRBJ1-4 13 NA TRBV19 once TGTGCCAGTAGTGAGCGGCGGGGGGAAAAACTGTTTTTT CASSERRGEKLFF
TRBJ2-2 17 NA TRBV4-2 NA TGTGCCAGCAGCCTATACGCGGGGGACACGAACACCGGGGAGCTGTTTTTT CASSLYAGDTNTGELFF
TRBJ1-4 16 NA TRBV10-3 NA TGTGCCATCAGTGAGTCGGCAGGACTCCCCGGGGGAAAACTGTTTTTT CAISESAGLPGGKLFF
TRBJ1-5 12 NA TRBV7-2 NA TGTGCCAGCAGCTTGGGACCTCAGCCCCAGCATTTT CASSLGPQPQHF
TRBJ1-3 17 NA TRBV11-2 NA TGTGCCAGCAGCTTATTCCCTGCGTCCGTCTCTGGAAACACCATATATTTT CASSLFPASVSGNTIYF
TRBJ1-1 13 NA TRBV7-9 NA TGTGCCAGCAGCTGGGGCGGGCACACTGAAGCTTTCTTT CASSWGGHTEAFF
TRBJ2-7 13 NA TRBV29-1 NA TGCAGCGTCACGGGATCGCAGGGATACGAGCAGTACTTC CSVTGSQGYEQYF
TRBJ2-2 18 TRBD2 TRBV4-1 once TGCGCCAGCAGCCCACGTGGGACTAGCGGGAGATACACCGGGGAGCTGTTTTTT CASSPRGTSGRYTGELFF
TRBJ2-7 16 TRBD2 TRBV5-1 few TGCGCCAGCAGGGCTGGGGGGCTAGCGGGAGACTACGAGCAGTACTTC CASRAGGLAGDYEQYF
TRBJ2-5 15 NA TRBV6-5 NA TGTGCCAGCAGTCCCCCGAATCTGAGGCCAGAGACCCAGTACTTC CASSPPNLRPETQYF
TRBJ1-2 12 NA TRBV28 once TGTGCCAGCAGTTTGCATAATTACGGCTACACCTTC CASSLHNYGYTF
TRBJ2-3 13 NA TRBV5-6 NA TGTGCCAGCAGCCAACACCCGGGAGATACGCAGTATTTT CASSQHPGDTQYF
TRBJ2-3 15 TRBD1 TRBV28 few TGTGCCAGCAGTAAAAGGACAGGGGGCGCCGATACGCAGTATTTT CASSKRTGGADTQYF
TRBJ1-1 16 NA TRBV7-9 NA TGTGCCAGCAGCCCCTCCCCCCGCGTCCTGAACACTGAAGCTTTCTTT CASSPSPRVLNTEAFF
TRBJ1-2 13 NA TRBV7-9 NA TGTGCCAGCAGCTCCACAGCACTCTATGGCTACACCTTC CASSSTALYGYTF
TRBJ2-7 16 TRBD2 TRBV28 NA TGTGCCAGCAGCCCCGGTCCGAGCGGGAGTCACCACGAGCAGTACTTC CASSPGPSGSHHEQYF
TRBJ2-7 12 NA TRBV5-1 NA TGCGCCAGCAGCTTGGTTGGGCCCGAGCAGTACTTC CASSLVGPEQYF
TRBJ2-7 13 NA TRBV2 NA TGTGCCAGCAGTGAAATACCATCGGGAGAGCAGTACTTC CASSEIPSGEQYF
TRBJ2-1 14 NA TRBV7-9 NA TGTGCCAGCGGAGGGGCGAGACCCTACAATGAGCAGTTCTTC CASGGARPYNEQFF
TRBJ2-7 14 TRBD2 TRBV29-1 NA TGCAGCGTGAGAGTTAGCGGGTTGACCTACGAGCAGTACTTC CSVRVSGLTYEQYF
TRBJ2-5 15 NA TRBV6-5 NA TGTGCCAGCAGTTACACGTTCGGACGTAAGGAGACCCAGTACTTC CASSYTFGRKETQYF
TRBJ1-5 12 NA TRBV29-1 NA TGCAGCTATCGGGACTCGGGTCAGCCCCAGCATTTT CSYRDSGQPQHF
TRBJ1-1 15 NA TRBV27 NA TGTGCCAGCATCGCCATTAACCGTCCCCTTCTTCGGGCTTTCTTT CASIAINRPLLRAFF
TRBJ1-3 15 NA TRBV25-1 NA TGTGCCAGCAGTGTCCCCAGACCTGGGCGAAACACCATATATTTT CASSVPRPGRNTIYF
TRBJ2-5 15 TRBD2 TRBV6-5 NA TGTGCCAGCAGTTACGTAGCGGGAGAGCAAGAGACCCAGTACTTC CASSYVAGEQETQYF
TRBJ2-7 15 TRBD1 TRBV5-1 NA TGCGCCAGCAGCTTGGGACAGGGTGGTTGGCACGAGCAGTACTTC CASSLGQGGWHEQYF
TRBJ2-1 12 NA TRBV28 once TGTGCCAGCGGGAGCACCTACAATGAGCAGTTCTTC CASGSTYNEQFF
TRBJ2-7 15 TRBD1 TRBV6-1 NA TGTGCCAGCACCCTCGCGGGACAGGGATCCTACGAGCAGTACTTC CASTLAGQGSYEQYF
TRBJ1-4 16 NA TRBV6-6 few TGTGCCAGCAGGGCCAAGGGGGTGTACCTTAATGAAAAACTGTTTTTT CASRAKGVYLNEKLFF
TRBJ2-7 14 TRBD2 TRBV5-1 few TGCGCCAGCAGCTTGTCGGGAGGTCTCTACGAGCAGTACTTC CASSLSGGLYEQYF
TRBJ1-1 13 NA TRBV19 few TGTGCCAGTAGTTCGGGGAGGATGGCTGAAGCTTTCTTT CASSSGRMAEAFF
TRBJ1-3 14 NA TRBV19 NA TGTGCCAGTATCCCGCCGGGCTCGGGAAACACCATATATTTT CASIPPGSGNTIYF
TRBJ1-2 18 NA TRBV28 NA TGTGCCAGCAGTCCCCCGGGAACCTTCACCTCATCGACCTATGGCTACACCTTC CASSPPGTFTSSTYGYTF
TRBJ2-7 16 TRBD2 TRBV5-4 NA TGTGCCAGCAGCCCCGTTTTGGGGGGGGGCTCCTACGAGCAGTACTTC CASSPVLGGGSYEQYF
TRBJ2-1 13 NA TRBV5-4 NA TGTGCCAGCAGCTTGCCCGGAGGGGGTGAGCAGTTCTTC CASSLPGGGEQFF
TRBJ2-1 17 TRBD2 TRBV5-1 NA TGCGCCAGCAGCTCGACAACTAGCGGGAGCCGGGAATATGAGCAGTTCTTC CASSSTTSGSREYEQFF
TRBJ1-2 18 NA TRBV4-1 few TGCGCCAGCAGCCCTACTTTCAGGGGTCCCAGAGCTAACTATGGCTACACCTTC CASSPTFRGPRANYGYTF
TRBJ1-2 13 NA TRBV30 NA TGTGCCTTCGGGACGGTCAGAAACTATGGCTACACCTTC CAFGTVRNYGYTF
TRBJ1-1 16 NA TRBV4-1 NA TGCGCCAGCAGCCAAGGCATTTACAGGGAAAAAGGTGAAGCTTTCTTT CASSQGIYREKGEAFF
TRBJ1-4 13 NA TRBV4-1 once TGCGCCAGCAGCCAAAACAGGGTGCCAAAACTGTTTTTT CASSQNRVPKLFF
TRBJ2-4 16 NA TRBV6-1 NA TGTGCCAGCAGTGACAGGGCGACCCTAGCCAAAAACATTCAGTACTTC CASSDRATLAKNIQYF
TRBJ2-1 13 NA TRBV5-1 NA TGCGCCAGCAAGGCCAGCTCCTACAATGAGCAGTTCTTC CASKASSYNEQFF
TRBJ2-7 14 TRBD2 TRBV6-1 NA TGTGCCAGCAGACCCGGGACTAGCGGGTCCGAGCAGTACTTC CASRPGTSGSEQYF
TRBJ2-7 15 NA TRBV11-1 NA TGTGCCAGCAGCTTAAGCCGGGTAGAGAGCTACGAGCAGTACTTC CASSLSRVESYEQYF
TRBJ2-1 11 NA TRBV20-1 NA TGCAGTGCCGCGGGATACAATGAGCAGTTCTTC CSAAGYNEQFF
TRBJ2-7 15 TRBD1 TRBV28 NA TGTGCCAGCAGCACAATCGGGACAGGGCTACACGAGCAGTACTTC CASSTIGTGLHEQYF